This T cell receptor beta chain was captured in a study of beta chain features in type 1 diabetes. General study points: cDNA-based sequencing might over-represent cells highly expressing TCR.

Every donor provided one heparinised blood draw, which averaged about 120 mL. Sorted populations all exceeded 98% purity. All of the isolated RNA was reverse transcribed, so expressed TCRB transcripts were sequenced. The repertoire was sequenced with immunoSEQ multiplex PCR; TCRdb's copy has only in-frame clones and lacks some. This sample carries fewer than 900,000 clones, 17% of them seen once, and the ten largest clones take 0.02% to 0.03%. This clone has just a few counts. Its specificity is unknown. The material sequenced was naive CD4+ T cells from blood. The clonotype originates from a woman younger than 30 in good health.

The CDR3 bases are TGTGCCAGCTCACCGCCGGGCCCCCAACCCACAGATACGCAGTATTTT. Translating gives CASSPPGPQPTDTQYF. The chain combines TRBV18 with TRBJ2-3; no definite D call. Germline lookup yields CDR1 KGHSH and CDR2 LQKENI. Trimming removed 3 bases from V and 2 bases from J, with 15 bases in between. The CDR3 is made up of 16 amino acids.